This T cell receptor (beta chain) was sequenced during a study of lymphopenia after photon versus proton radiotherapy. The CDR3 is made up of 14 amino acids. Looked up from germline, CDR1 is SGDLS and CDR2 is YYNGEE. The germline V and J ends were trimmed by 2 bases and 4 bases, with 12 bases remaining between them. Measured with immunoSEQ multiplex PCR; TCRdb has only the in-frame clones, and not every one. The table shows around 23,000 clones, with over 80% occurring only once. The rearrangement joins TRBV9 to TRBJ2-5; possibly TRBD1 for D (5 bases). The specimen was peripheral blood, collected from a patient treated with photon-based radiotherapy. The source is a man between 45 and 60 years old with gastric cancer. CDR3 coding DNA: TGTGCCAGCAGCGTTACAGGCACGAGAGAGACCCAGTACTTC. Its protein is CASSVTGTRETQYF.